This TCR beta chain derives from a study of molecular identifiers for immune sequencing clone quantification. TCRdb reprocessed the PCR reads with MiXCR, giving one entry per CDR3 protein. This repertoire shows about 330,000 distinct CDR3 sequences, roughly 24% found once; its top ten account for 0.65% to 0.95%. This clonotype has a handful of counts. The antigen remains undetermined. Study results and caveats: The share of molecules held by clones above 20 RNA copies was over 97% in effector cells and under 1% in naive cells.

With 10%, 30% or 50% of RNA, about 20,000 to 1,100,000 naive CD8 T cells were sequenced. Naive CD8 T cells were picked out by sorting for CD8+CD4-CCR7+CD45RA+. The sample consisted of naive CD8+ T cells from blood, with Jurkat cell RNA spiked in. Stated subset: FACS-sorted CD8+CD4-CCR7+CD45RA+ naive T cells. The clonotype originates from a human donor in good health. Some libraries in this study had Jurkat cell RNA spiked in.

CDR3 protein: CASSYAAGDEDTQYF. CDR3 nucleotides: TGTGCCAGCAGTTACGCAGCGGGGGACGAGGATACGCAGTATTTT. The rearrangement joins TRBV6-5 to TRBJ2-3; 8 nucleotides align to TRBD2. Germline V lookup: CDR1 MNHEY, CDR2 SVGAGI. J lost 6 bases, V lost 2 bases, and 7 bases had no gene match. This CDR3 region has 15 residues.